The 8 T cell receptor beta chains below come from one sample, sequenced in a study of early T cells in non-severe SARS-CoV-2 infection. One entry per CDR3 protein, called by TCRdb with MiXCR from the 5' RACE reads. Of roughly 70,000 distinct CDR3 sequences listed, more than 15% are singletons. Here the sequenced sample was whole blood, taken at baseline. These receptor sequences come from an adult who was a healthcare worker with PCR-confirmed SARS-CoV-2 infection or an uninfected control (not recorded which).

This clonotype was detected a few times. The rearrangement joins TRBV7-2 to TRBJ2-1; 7 bases agree with TRBD2. V was clipped by 0 bases and J by 2 bases; unmatched bases: 4. The CDR3 contains 16 residues. In germline, CDR1 is SGHTA, CDR2 FQGNSA. The CDR3: CASSLAAGIAYNEQFF. The CDR3 DNA is TGTGCCAGCAGCTTAGCAGCGGGAATCGCCTACAATGAGCAGTTCTTC.

This clonotype was detected only a few times. A read error may produce the germline difference seen at one junction end. J is TRBJ1-3 and V is TRBV20-1; D is unresolved. The CDR3 extends over 11 amino acids. CDR1 is DFQATT and CDR2 is SNEGSKA in the germline V gene (reference sequence). The CDR3 nucleotides are TGCAGTGCCCGGCCGGGCGCGTTCTATACATTT. Amino acids: CSARPGAFYTF.

This chain joins TRBV9 and TRBJ2-5, with D possibly matching TRBD2 (6 bases). V shed 4 bases and J shed 5 bases, with 12 bases lying between them. The CDR3 contains 13 residues. The germline CDR1 and CDR2 sequences are SGDLS and YYNGEE. This CDR3 is CASSPPRGETQYF. In nucleotides, the CDR3 is TGTGCCAGCAGCCCCCCCCGGGGGGAGACCCAGTACTTC.

This chain links TRBV7-2 with TRBJ2-7, with D uncertain. The V gene lost 2 bases and the J gene lost 3 bases, with 11 bases spanning the gap. This CDR3 is 14 amino acids long. Looked up from germline, CDR1 is SGHTA and CDR2 is FQGNSA. The CDR3 nucleotides are TGTGCCAGCAGCTTAACGGATATCAACTACGAGCAGTACTTC. It yields the protein CASSLTDINYEQYF.

J is TRBJ1-4 and V is TRBV2; perhaps TRBD1 as D (5 bases). The ends were cut back, 1 base at V and 7 bases at J, with 10 bases in the middle. Germline V CDR1 and CDR2: SNHLY, FYNNEI. The CDR3 contains 14 residues. DNA of the CDR3: TGTGCCAGCAGTGAAGTAGGGGTTGGTGAAAAACTGTTTTTT. Translated, it gives CASSEVGVGEKLFF.

The CDR3 reads CASSYGAPEAFF. The CDR3 nucleotides read TGTGCCAGCAGTTATGGGGCCCCTGAAGCTTTCTTT. The chain recombines TRBV12-3 or TRBV12-4 with TRBJ1-1; possible D gene TRBD1, 5 bases. Trimming pared 4 bases from V and 6 bases from J, leaving 9 bases between. This CDR3 is built from 12 residues.

The rearrangement joins TRBV5-6 to TRBJ2-1; D is unclear. Germline CDR1 SGHDT, CDR2 YYEEEE. V was trimmed by 4 bases and J by 4 bases, leaving 12 bases between them. The CDR3 covers 14 residues. Written as DNA, the CDR3 is TGTGCCAGCAGCCCAAATACCAAATACAATGAGCAGTTCTTC. Its protein is CASSPNTKYNEQFF.

This clonotype has more than one count but fewer than ten. V is TRBV20-1 and J is TRBJ1-2, with D tentatively TRBD1 (6 bases). The germline gives CDR1 DFQATT, CDR2 SNEGSKA (reference sequence). This CDR3 has 12 amino acids. V was pared by 3 bases and J by 4 bases, with 9 bases between. The CDR3 here is CSASWGPYGYTF. The CDR3 DNA reads TGCAGTGCTAGTTGGGGGCCCTATGGCTACACCTTC.